Given below is one T cell receptor (beta chain) in context. Per the authors' pipeline: How many nucleated cells were present was estimated from reference gene primer amplification. Assay used: immunoSEQ multiplex PCR; TCRdb lists only in-frame clones, some missing. V and J calls and clone size are as listed in that table; D and trimming were resolved from the DNA. Among hundreds of thousands of clones listed, roughly nine tenths were seen once. This record comes from a study of blood T cell repertoires in COVID-19. Study members were between about 18 and 100 years old and lived in approximately 25 US regions. Germline V gene sequence: CDR1 KGHSH, CDR2 LQKENI. V lost 2 bases to trimming and J lost 4 bases, with 6 bases between them. The CDR3 contains 12 residues.

This TCR derives from a woman between 45 and 60 years old who had recovered from COVID-19. The material sequenced was PBMCs or T cells enriched from blood (not recorded which). The chain joins TRBV18 to TRBJ2-7; no clear D. Here the CDR3 DNA reads TGTGCCAGCTCACCAACACTATACGAGCAGTACTTC. The encoded protein is CASSPTLYEQYF.